The source of this T cell receptor beta chain is a study of T-cell reconstitution after alpha-beta-depleted transplantation in children. This clonotype was counted between two and nine times. CDR1 is SGHTA and CDR2 is FQGNSA in the germline V gene. V was trimmed by 0 bases and J by 5 bases, leaving 8 bases between them. The CDR3 has 13 amino acids. Construction of the TCRbeta library involved unique molecular identifiers. TCRdb ran MiXCR on the PCR reads and lists one entry per CDR3 protein. This table has around 400,000 distinct CDR3 sequences, under 13% appearing once. The genes are TRBV7-2 and TRBJ2-7; D possibly corresponds to TRBD2 (6 bases). The specimen comprised PBMCs from the stem cell graft donor, sampled from the stem cell graft. The receptor comes from a human donor who donated a stem cell graft to a child with acute myeloid leukemia. For the CDR3, the DNA is TGTGCCAGCAGCTTAGCGCGGGACCACGAGCAGTACTTC. The encoded protein is CASSLARDHEQYF. Using reference TRBV7-2 and TRBJ2-7 for the parts outside the CDR3, the full variable domain is GAGVSQSPSNKVTEKGKDVELRCDPISGHTALYWYRQSLGQGLEFLIYFQGNSAPDKSGLPSDRFSAERTGGSVSTLTIQRTQQEDSAVYLCASSLARDHEQYFGPGTRLTVT.